This record looks at one T cell receptor beta chain sequence and its context. No antigen is known for it. Per-nucleotide qualities are absent, and no much larger clonotype sits a single base away. TCRbeta CDR3 regions were amplified from genomic DNA by means of the immunoSEQ Assay, a bias-controlled multiplex PCR. The study's processing was this. Nucleated cell counts per sample were estimated from amplification of reference gene primers within the assay. Sequence reads were collapsed and filtered to measure the absolute abundance of every unique TCRbeta CDR3 rearrangement. For each sample, productive Simpson clonality was calculated as the square root of Simpson's diversity index across productive rearrangements. The source is immuneACCESS, and TCRdb retained only in-frame sequences with V and J called. Part of the clones is not carried over; for the studies checked, unresolved V genes explain less than half of this, and the remainder is unexplained. The DNA gave D and trimming, while V, J and clone size come from that table. This sample comprises some 290,000 clones, roughly 86% of them detected only once. The ten largest clones take up about 9.4% of the sample.

The data belong to a study of blood T cell repertoires in COVID-19 (dated by TCRdb to 2020 to 2021). For the study in its entirety: Samples from collaborators originated in the United States, Italy and Spain and spanned both the acute and convalescent phases of COVID-19. The material from the prospective study consisted of cDNA or gDNA derived from T cells, B-cell-depleted T cells, or PBMCs. Deeply sampled blood TCRbeta repertoires from subjects exposed to, actively infected with, or recovered from COVID-19 were included in the dataset. The repertoires were released in a freely available public database meant as a resource for research on the immune response to SARS-CoV-2. The samples were drawn from the first 160 participants of the ongoing ImmuneRACE study and from 950 to 1,500 subjects provided by 6 global collaborators. Sample metadata almost always included a de-identified subject ID, COVID-19 status, age in years and sex. Where HLA class I and class II types were available, the types were taken from metadata supplied by the sample provider, not from assay-based typing. What the work shows at the level of the full study, not this receptor alone: How much clinical and demographic metadata was included differed by source and by participant, and the metadata was provided uncurated.

Enrolling through a virtual design, the prospective study's participants ranged in age from roughly 18 to 95 years and lived across 20 to 25 United States geographic areas. To assign participants to cohorts, the prospective study relied on clinical history that participants themselves reported in a screening survey and a study questionnaire. Recovered participants in ImmuneRACE Cohort 3 were defined by two consecutive negative NP/OP PCR tests, clearance by a healthcare professional, or resolution of symptoms. Mobile phlebotomists in the prospective study collected whole blood, serum and a nasopharyngeal or oropharyngeal swab from every participant. Additional blood draws and questionnaires over an approximately two-month period could optionally be provided by prospective study participants. Before DNA extraction, prospective study blood samples were shipped either frozen or at room temperature.

Looking up the germline V gene yields CDR1 SGHAT and CDR2 FQNNGV. The CDR3 covers 14 residues, taking in both the cysteine and the phenylalanine. The read is trimmed to its CDR3 DNA, 42 bases read in frame from base 1. V was cut back by 6 bases and J by 0 bases, leaving a gap of 12 bases between them. This chain joins TRBV11-2 to TRBJ2-7, with TRBD2 tentatively as D gene (6 bases match). Sequenced sample: PBMCs or T cells enriched from blood (not recorded which). This clonotype was obtained from a woman aged 25 to 45 who had recovered from COVID-19. Here is the DNA: TGTGCCAGCAGGCGGGGACTTACCTCCTACGAGCAGTACTTC. The resulting protein is CASRRGLTSYEQYF.